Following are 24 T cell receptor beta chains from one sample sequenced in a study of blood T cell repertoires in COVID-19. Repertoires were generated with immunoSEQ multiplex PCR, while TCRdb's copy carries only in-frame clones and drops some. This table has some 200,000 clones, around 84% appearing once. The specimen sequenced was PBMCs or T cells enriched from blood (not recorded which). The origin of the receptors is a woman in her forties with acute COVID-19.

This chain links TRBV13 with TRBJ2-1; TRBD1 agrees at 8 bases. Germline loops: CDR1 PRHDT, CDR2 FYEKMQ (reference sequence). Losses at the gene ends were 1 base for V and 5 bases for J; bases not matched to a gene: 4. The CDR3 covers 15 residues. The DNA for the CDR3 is TGTGCCAGCAGCTTAGACGCAGGGGGCCACAATGAGCAGTTCTTC. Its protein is CASSLDAGGHNEQFF.

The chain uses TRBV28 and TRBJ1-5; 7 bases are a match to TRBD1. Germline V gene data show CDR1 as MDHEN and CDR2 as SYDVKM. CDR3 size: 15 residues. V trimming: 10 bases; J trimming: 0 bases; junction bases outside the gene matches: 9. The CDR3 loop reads CATLQGSYSNQPQHF. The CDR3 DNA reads TGTGCCACCCTACAGGGGTCATATAGCAATCAGCCCCAGCATTTT.

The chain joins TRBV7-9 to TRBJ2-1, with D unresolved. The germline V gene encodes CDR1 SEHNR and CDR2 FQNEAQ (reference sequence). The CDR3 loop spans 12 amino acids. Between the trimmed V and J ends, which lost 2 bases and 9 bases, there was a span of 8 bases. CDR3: CASSLSVSEQFF. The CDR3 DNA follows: TGTGCCAGCAGCTTATCCGTCAGTGAGCAGTTCTTC. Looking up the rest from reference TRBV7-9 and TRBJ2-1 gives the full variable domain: DTGVSQNPRHKITKRGQNVTFRCDPISEHNRLYWYRQTLGQGPEFLTYFQNEAQLEKSRLLSDRFSAERPKGSFSTLEIQRTEQGDSAMYLCASSLSVSEQFFGPGTRLTVL.

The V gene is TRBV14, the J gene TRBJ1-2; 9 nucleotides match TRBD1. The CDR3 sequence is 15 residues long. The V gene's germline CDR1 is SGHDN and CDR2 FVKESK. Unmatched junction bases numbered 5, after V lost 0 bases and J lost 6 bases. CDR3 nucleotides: TGTGCCAGCAGCCAAGAATACAGGGGGCGAGATGGCTACACCTTC. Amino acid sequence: CASSQEYRGRDGYTF.

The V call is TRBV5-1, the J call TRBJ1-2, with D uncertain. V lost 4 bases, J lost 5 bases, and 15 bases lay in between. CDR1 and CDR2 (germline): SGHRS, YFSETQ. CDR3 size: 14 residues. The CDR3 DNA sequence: TGCGCCAGCAGCATTGGAGAGTGGGTGTATGGCTACACCTTC. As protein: CASSIGEWVYGYTF.

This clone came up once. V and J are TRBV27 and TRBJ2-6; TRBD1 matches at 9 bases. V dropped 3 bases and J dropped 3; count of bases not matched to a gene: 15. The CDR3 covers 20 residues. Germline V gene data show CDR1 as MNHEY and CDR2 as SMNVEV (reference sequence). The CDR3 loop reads CASSFRWDRVLLGGANVLTF. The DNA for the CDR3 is TGTGCCAGCAGTTTCCGATGGGACAGGGTCTTGCTTGGTGGGGCCAACGTCCTGACTTTC.

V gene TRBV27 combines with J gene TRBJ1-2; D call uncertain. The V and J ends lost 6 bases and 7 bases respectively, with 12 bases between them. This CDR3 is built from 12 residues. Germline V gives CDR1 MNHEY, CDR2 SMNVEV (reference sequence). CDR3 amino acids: CASSPSSGGYTF. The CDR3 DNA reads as TGTGCCAGCAGCCCCTCATCGGGTGGCTACACCTTC.

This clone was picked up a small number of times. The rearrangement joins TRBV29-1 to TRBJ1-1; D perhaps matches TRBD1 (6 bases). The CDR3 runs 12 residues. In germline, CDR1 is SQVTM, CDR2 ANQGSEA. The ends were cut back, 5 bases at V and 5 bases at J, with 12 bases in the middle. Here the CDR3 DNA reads TGCAGCGTTTGGGGGGGCGAGACTGAAGCTTTCTTT. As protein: CSVWGGETEAFF.

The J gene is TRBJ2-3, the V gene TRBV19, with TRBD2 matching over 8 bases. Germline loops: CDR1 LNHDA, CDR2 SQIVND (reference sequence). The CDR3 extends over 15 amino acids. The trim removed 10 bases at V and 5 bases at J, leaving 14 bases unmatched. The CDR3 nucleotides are TGTGCCACCTCAACCGCGGGAGGTCCAATAGATACGCAGTATTTT. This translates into CATSTAGGPIDTQYF.

CDR3 region: CASSQGQGIYTGELFF. As DNA, the CDR3 is TGTGCCAGCAGCCAAGGACAGGGAATATACACCGGGGAGCTGTTTTTT. V gene TRBV3-1 (or the pseudogene TRBV3-2) combines with J gene TRBJ2-2; 7 bases match TRBD1. CDR1 is LGHDT and CDR2 is YNNKEL in the germline V gene (reference sequence). The CDR3 length is 16 residues. V dropped 1 base and J dropped 3; count of bases not matched to a gene: 5.

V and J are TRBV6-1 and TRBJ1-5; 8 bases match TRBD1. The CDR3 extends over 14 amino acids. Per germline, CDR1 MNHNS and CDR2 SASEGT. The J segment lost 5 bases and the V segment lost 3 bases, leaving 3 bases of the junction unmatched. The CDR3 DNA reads TGTGCCAGCAGTGACAGGGGGCGAGATCAGCCCCAGCATTTT. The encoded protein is CASSDRGRDQPQHF.

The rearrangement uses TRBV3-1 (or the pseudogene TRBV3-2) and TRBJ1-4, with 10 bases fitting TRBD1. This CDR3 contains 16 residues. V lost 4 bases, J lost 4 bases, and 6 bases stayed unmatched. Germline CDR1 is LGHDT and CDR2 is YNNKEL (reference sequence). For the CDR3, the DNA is TGTGCCAGCAGCCTGGACAGGGGGTCGATTAATGAAAAACTGTTTTTT. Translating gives CASSLDRGSINEKLFF.

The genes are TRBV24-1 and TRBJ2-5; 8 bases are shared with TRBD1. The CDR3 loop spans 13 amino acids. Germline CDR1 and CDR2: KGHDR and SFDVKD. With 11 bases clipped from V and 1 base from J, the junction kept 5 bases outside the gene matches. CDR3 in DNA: TGTGCCATCGGGACAGGTCCCCAAGAGACCCAGTACTTC. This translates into CAIGTGPQETQYF.

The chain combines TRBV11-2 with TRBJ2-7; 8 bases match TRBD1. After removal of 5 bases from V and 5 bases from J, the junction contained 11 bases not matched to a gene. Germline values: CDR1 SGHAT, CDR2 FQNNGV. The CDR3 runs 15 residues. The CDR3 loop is CASSRGWTGSDEQYF. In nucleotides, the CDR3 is TGTGCCAGCAGCCGAGGATGGACAGGGAGCGACGAGCAGTACTTC.

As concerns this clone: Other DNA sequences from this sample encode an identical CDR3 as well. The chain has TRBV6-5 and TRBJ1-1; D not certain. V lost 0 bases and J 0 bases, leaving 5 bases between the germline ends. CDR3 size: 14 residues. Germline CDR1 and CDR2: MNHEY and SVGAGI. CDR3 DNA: TGTGCCAGCAGTTACTCTCGGGTGAACACTGAAGCTTTCTTT. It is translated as CASSYSRVNTEAFF.

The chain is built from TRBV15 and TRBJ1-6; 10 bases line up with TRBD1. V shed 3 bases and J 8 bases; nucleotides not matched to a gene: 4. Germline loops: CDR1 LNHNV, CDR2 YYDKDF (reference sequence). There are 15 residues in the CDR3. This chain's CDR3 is CATSRDRGFYSPLHF. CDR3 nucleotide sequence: TGTGCCACCAGCAGGGACAGGGGGTTTTATTCACCCCTCCACTTT.

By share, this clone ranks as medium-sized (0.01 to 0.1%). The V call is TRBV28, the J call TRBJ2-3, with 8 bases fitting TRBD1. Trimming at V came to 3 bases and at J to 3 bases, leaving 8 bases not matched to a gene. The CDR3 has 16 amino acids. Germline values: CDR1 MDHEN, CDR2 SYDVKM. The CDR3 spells CASSFGVGQGTDTQYF. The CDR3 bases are TGTGCCAGCAGTTTCGGGGTTGGACAGGGTACAGATACGCAGTATTTT.

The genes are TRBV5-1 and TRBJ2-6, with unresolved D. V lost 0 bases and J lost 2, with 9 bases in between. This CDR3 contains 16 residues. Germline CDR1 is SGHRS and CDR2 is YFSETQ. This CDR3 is CASSLANSPGANVLTF. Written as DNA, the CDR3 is TGCGCCAGCAGCTTGGCCAACTCCCCTGGGGCCAACGTCCTGACTTTC.

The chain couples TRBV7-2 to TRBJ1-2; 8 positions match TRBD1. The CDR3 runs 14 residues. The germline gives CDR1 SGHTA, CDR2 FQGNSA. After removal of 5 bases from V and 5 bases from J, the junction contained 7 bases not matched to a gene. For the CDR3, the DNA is TGTGCCAGCAGCCAGGACAGGGTAGCGTATGGCTACACCTTC. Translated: CASSQDRVAYGYTF.

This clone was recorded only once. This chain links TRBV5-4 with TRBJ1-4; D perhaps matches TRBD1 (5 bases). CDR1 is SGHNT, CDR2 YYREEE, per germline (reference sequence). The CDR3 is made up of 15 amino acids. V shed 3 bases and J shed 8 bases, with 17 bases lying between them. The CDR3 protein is CASSSPGLGVEKLFF. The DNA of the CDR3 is TGTGCCAGCAGCTCTCCGGGACTAGGAGTGGAAAAACTGTTTTTT.

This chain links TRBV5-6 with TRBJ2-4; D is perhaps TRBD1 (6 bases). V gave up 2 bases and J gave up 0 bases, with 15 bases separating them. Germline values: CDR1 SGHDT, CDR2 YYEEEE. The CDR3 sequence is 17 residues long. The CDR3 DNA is TGTGCCAGCAGCTTAATCGACAGGAGATTAGCCAAAAACATTCAGTACTTC. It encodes CASSLIDRRLAKNIQYF.

The chain's CDR3 is CASRGQPNTEAFF. The CDR3 DNA sequence: TGTGCCAGCAGGGGACAGCCGAACACTGAAGCTTTCTTT. The chain carries TRBV6-5 and TRBJ1-1, with 7 bases matching TRBD1. After removal of 6 bases from V and 1 base from J, the junction contained 2 bases not matched to a gene. This CDR3 is built from 13 residues. Germline V lookup: CDR1 MNHEY, CDR2 SVGAGI.

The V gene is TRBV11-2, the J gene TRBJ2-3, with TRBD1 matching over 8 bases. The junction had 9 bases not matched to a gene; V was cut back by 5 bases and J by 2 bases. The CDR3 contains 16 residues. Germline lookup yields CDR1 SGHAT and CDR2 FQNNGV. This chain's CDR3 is CASSLWTGTFTDTQYF. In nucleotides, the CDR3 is TGTGCCAGCAGCCTTTGGACAGGGACATTCACAGATACGCAGTATTTT. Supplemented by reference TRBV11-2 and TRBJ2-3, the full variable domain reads EAGVAQSPRYKIIEKRQSVAFWCNPISGHATLYWYQQILGQGPKLLIQFQNNGVVDDSQLPKDRFSAERLKGVDSTLKIQPAKLEDSAVYLCASSLWTGTFTDTQYFGPGTRLTVL.

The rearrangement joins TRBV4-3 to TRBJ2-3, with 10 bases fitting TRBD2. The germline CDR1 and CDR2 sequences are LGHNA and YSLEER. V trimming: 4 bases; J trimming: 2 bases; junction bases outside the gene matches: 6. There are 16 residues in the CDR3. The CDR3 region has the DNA TGCGCCAGCAGCCTCTCAGGACTAGCGGACACAGATACGCAGTATTTT. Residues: CASSLSGLADTDTQYF.